This TCR beta chain originates from a study of blood T cell repertoires in COVID-19. Study background: The origin of the acute and convalescent COVID-19 samples was the United States, Italy and Spain. In each case, the material was cDNA or gDNA derived from T cells, B-cell-depleted T cells, or PBMCs.

Under the authors' procedure: Reference gene primer amplification gave estimated nucleated cell counts. The repertoire was sequenced with immunoSEQ multiplex PCR; TCRdb's copy has only in-frame clones and lacks some. V and J calls and clone size are those listed in that table; D and trimming were worked out from the DNA. The data hold about 34,000 clones, with 80% observed a single time. From germline, CDR1 is SGHTA and CDR2 FQGNSA. V shed 3 bases and J 2 bases; nucleotides not matched to a gene: 8. CDR3 length: 17 amino acids. The J gene is TRBJ2-1, the V gene TRBV7-2, with 9 bases aligning to TRBD2. Sequencing used peripheral blood. This clonotype originated in a woman in her 70s with acute or convalescent COVID-19. The CDR3 DNA reads TGTGCCAGCAGCTTGGGTTGGCGGGAGGGCGCCTACAATGAGCAGTTCTTC. Residues: CASSLGWREGAYNEQFF.